The 7 T cell receptor beta chains below come from one sample, sequenced in a study of blood T cells in healthy people across ages (dated by TCRdb to 2013 to 2016). The library was made by 5' RACE. This sample was sequenced with an Illumina HiSeq 2500. A second PCR of about 6 to 11 cycles was run with a J-beta primer mix and a sample-barcoded 5' primer. Clones were called with MiXCR by TCRdb after fastp trimmed the public reads at Q25, and only in-frame beta chains were retained. Each entry merges the rows of one CDR3 protein and shows their most common DNA and genes. The sample table holds about 670,000 distinct CDR3 sequences, of which approximately 40% were seen once. Of the sample, approximately 31% is held by the ten largest clones. The sample was blood. The receptors originated from a man older than 75 in good health.

V is TRBV5-7 and J is TRBJ2-7; D is possibly TRBD2 (6 bases). TRBV5-7 is given ORF status, its function remaining uncertain. The CDR3 sequence is 15 residues long. V lost 2 bases and J 7 bases, leaving 19 bases between the germline ends. CDR3 coding DNA: TGTGCCAGCAGCTTTGAGAGGGGAGGTCTCCATGAGCAGTACTTC. It codes for CASSFERGGLHEQYF.

The chain is built from TRBV28 and TRBJ1-1; 12 bases align to TRBD1. V trimming: 8 bases; J trimming: 4 bases; junction bases outside the gene matches: 8. Germline V gene sequence: CDR1 MDHEN, CDR2 SYDVKM. The CDR3 loop spans 15 amino acids. The CDR3 DNA sequence: TGTGCCAGCGGAGGGACAGGGGGCCAGGGCACTGAAGCTTTCTTT. Amino acid sequence: CASGGTGGQGTEAFF. Filled out from reference TRBV28 and TRBJ1-1, the complete variable domain reads DVKVTQSSRYLVKRTGEKVFLECVQDMDHENMFWYRQDPGLGLRLIYFSYDVKMKEKGDIPEGYSVSREKKERFSLILESASTNQTSMYLCASGGTGGQGTEAFFGQGTRLTVV.

This chain joins TRBV27 and TRBJ2-1; D perhaps matches TRBD2 (6 bases). The germline V and J ends were trimmed by 7 bases and 9 bases, with 19 bases remaining between them. There are 14 residues in the CDR3. CDR1 is MNHEY, CDR2 SMNVEV, per germline (reference sequence). CDR3 DNA sequence: TGTGCCAGCAAGCCACCACCGGTGGGGGGTGAGCAGTTCTTC. Translation gives CASKPPPVGGEQFF.

With respect to this clonotype: Being one base from a much bigger clone, this may be a read error. The chain couples TRBV3-1 to TRBJ1-2; a weak D match, TRBD1 (5 bases). The CDR3 has 17 amino acids. The germline CDR1 and CDR2 sequences are LGHDT and YNNKEL (reference sequence). The CDR3 DNA is TGTGCCAGCAGCCCGCGTTCGGGGGGGGTCCGACTCTATGACTACACCTTC. It codes for CASSPRSGGVRLYDYTF.

To note about this clonotype: A read error is possible here, since a much larger clone lies one base away. The chain combines TRBV4-3 with TRBJ2-6; D is perhaps TRBD1 (5 bases). The length of the CDR3 is 14 residues. Germline V gene data show CDR1 as LGHNA and CDR2 as YSLEER. The CDR3 nucleotides are TGCGCCAGCAGCTACGGTACTGGGGCCGACGTCCTGACTTTC. Translating gives CASSYGTGADVLTF.

The chain has TRBV28 and TRBJ2-5; possibly TRBD2 for D (5 bases). This CDR3 region has 12 residues. V lost 11 bases and J 5 bases, leaving 15 bases between the germline ends. Germline CDR1 MDHEN, CDR2 SYDVKM. The DNA of the CDR3 is TGTGCCCACGGGCCGGGCGGGGAGACCCAGTACTTC. Translated, it gives CAHGPGGETQYF. The full variable domain, in which reference TRBV28 and TRBJ2-5 provide the parts outside the CDR3, is DVKVTQSSRYLVKRTGEKVFLECVQDMDHENMFWYRQDPGLGLRLIYFSYDVKMKEKGDIPEGYSVSREKKERFSLILESASTNQTSMYLCAHGPGGETQYFGPGTRLLVL.

The chain couples TRBV27 to TRBJ1-2; 7 bases fit TRBD1. Germline V CDR1 and CDR2: MNHEY, SMNVEV (reference sequence). J gave up 8 bases and V 7 bases, and 22 bases lay outside the gene matches. The CDR3 loop spans 17 amino acids. The DNA for the CDR3 is TGTGCCAGCAATCCAACTTCGCTAGGGGGCTCGAAACTAGGCTACACCTTC. Its protein is CASNPTSLGGSKLGYTF.